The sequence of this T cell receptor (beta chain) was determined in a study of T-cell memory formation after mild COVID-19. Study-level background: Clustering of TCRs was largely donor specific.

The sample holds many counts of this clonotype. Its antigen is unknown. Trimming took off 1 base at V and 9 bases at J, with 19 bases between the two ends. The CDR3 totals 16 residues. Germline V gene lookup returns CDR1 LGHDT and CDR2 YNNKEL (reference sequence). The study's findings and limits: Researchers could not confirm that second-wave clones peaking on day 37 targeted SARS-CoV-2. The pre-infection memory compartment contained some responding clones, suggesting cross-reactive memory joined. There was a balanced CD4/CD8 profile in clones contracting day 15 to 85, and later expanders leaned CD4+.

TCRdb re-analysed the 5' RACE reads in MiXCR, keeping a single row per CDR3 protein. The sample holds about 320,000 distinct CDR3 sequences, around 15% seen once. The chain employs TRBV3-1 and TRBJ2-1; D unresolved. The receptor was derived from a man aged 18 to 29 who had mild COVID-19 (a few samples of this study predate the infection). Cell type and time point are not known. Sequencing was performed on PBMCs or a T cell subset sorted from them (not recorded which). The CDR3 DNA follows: TGTGCCAGCAGCCAAGTGACCGGAGAGAACTCGGGTGAGCAGTTCTTC. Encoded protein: CASSQVTGENSGEQFF.